This T cell receptor beta chain was recovered during a study of early T cells in non-severe SARS-CoV-2 infection. Across the study: Sequencing targeted bulk RNA from unsorted whole blood, leaving chains unpaired. General study findings and limits: The study's VDJdb matching favored anti-spike CD8 responses and missed private and CD4 specificities.

Only a few counts were recorded for this clonotype. The antigen is undetermined. The V and J ends lost 3 bases and 3 bases, in that order; junction bases with no gene match: 9. This CDR3 is built from 18 residues. Germline lookup yields CDR1 MDHEN and CDR2 SYDVKM. Unique molecular identifier tags were affixed to discrete cDNA molecules. MiXCR, run by TCRdb on the 5' RACE reads, gives a single entry per CDR3 protein. The sample lists some 64,000 distinct CDR3 sequences; less than 15% were seen once. V gene TRBV28 combines with J gene TRBJ2-2; 11 positions agree with TRBD2. Sample: whole blood. This sequence was found in an adult who was a healthcare worker with PCR-confirmed SARS-CoV-2 infection or an uninfected control (not recorded which). The CDR3 coding sequence is TGTGCCAGCAGTTTGGGGGCTAGCGGGAGGCGCCACACCGGGGAGCTGTTTTTT. It codes for CASSLGASGRRHTGELFF.